The 29 T cell receptor beta chains below were found in one sample sequenced in a study of cytomegalovirus exposure and HLA in healthy donors. This table comes from immunoSEQ multiplex PCR, and its TCRdb copy is limited to in-frame clones, with some not included. Among approximately 260,000 clones, around 87% were seen once, and the ten largest hold 0.95% to 1.5%. The material sequenced was PBMCs. Receptor source: a woman in her 30s in good health and CMV-seropositive.

A few counts support this clone. The V call is TRBV27, the J call TRBJ1-1; unclear D gene. The germline gives CDR1 MNHEY, CDR2 SMNVEV (reference sequence). Trimming removed 3 bases from V and 1 base from J, with 15 bases in between. The CDR3 spans 16 residues. This CDR3 reads CASSFLGGFTNTEAFF. The CDR3 DNA is TGTGCCAGCAGTTTCCTAGGCGGGTTTACGAACACTGAAGCTTTCTTT.

The rearrangement uses TRBV11-2 and TRBJ1-5; D remains unclear. The germline V and J ends were trimmed by 0 bases and 10 bases, with 13 bases remaining between them. Germline-derived CDR1 and CDR2 are SGHAT and FQNNGV. The CDR3 extends over 14 amino acids. The CDR3 reads CASSLDGGPLPQHF. The CDR3, as DNA: TGTGCCAGCAGCTTAGATGGAGGGCCCCTACCCCAGCATTTT.

The rearrangement links TRBV9 to TRBJ2-7, with D maybe TRBD2 (6 bases). V was trimmed by 3 bases and J by 6 bases, leaving 16 bases between them. CDR3 length equals 14 residues. Germline V CDR1 and CDR2: SGDLS, YYNGEE. CDR3 region: CASSATSFPGEQYF. The CDR3 DNA sequence: TGTGCCAGCAGCGCGACTAGTTTTCCGGGCGAGCAGTACTTC.

This rearrangement joins TRBV19 to TRBJ1-1; D uncertain. The germline gives CDR1 LNHDA, CDR2 SQIVND (reference sequence). V gave up 7 bases and J gave up 10 bases, with 16 bases separating them. The length of the CDR3 is 12 residues. CDR3 in DNA: TGTGCCAGTATCAATCCATCCGGGAGAGCTTTCTTT. Encoded protein: CASINPSGRAFF. Full variable domain (rest looked up from reference TRBV19 and TRBJ1-1): DGGITQSPKYLFRKEGQNVTLSCEQNLNHDAMYWYRQDPGQGLRLIYYSQIVNDFQKGDIAEGYSVSREKKESFPLTVTSAQKNPTAFYLCASINPSGRAFFGQGTRLTVV.

V gene TRBV18 combines with J gene TRBJ2-7; D remains ambiguous. Trimming took 6 bases from V and 0 from J, leaving 9 bases between them. This CDR3 is built from 13 residues. The V gene's germline CDR1 is KGHSH and CDR2 LQKENI. CDR3 nucleotide sequence: TGTGCCAGCTCGCCTACCCCCTCCTACGAGCAGTACTTC. It codes for CASSPTPSYEQYF.

As to this clone: At one end, the junction sequence differs from germline, possibly due to a read error. The chain links TRBV7-7 to TRBJ2-3; D is perhaps TRBD2 (6 bases). From germline, CDR1 is SSHAT and CDR2 FNYEAQ (reference sequence). This CDR3 has 15 amino acids. CDR3 in DNA: TGTGCTAGCAGCTTAATAGCGGCTAGCACAGATACGCAGTATTTT. As protein: CASSLIAASTDTQYF.

V gene TRBV15 combines with J gene TRBJ2-7; D call uncertain. Germline V lookup: CDR1 LNHNV, CDR2 YYDKDF (reference sequence). Trimming took 1 base from V and 4 from J, leaving 8 bases between them. This CDR3 is built from 13 residues. In DNA form, the CDR3 reads TGTGCCACCAGCAGAGTACTCGGTTACGAGCAGTACTTC. This translates into CATSRVLGYEQYF.

This chain links TRBV27 with TRBJ2-7; D may be TRBD1 (6 bases). V lost 3 bases and J lost 3, with 18 bases in between. The CDR3 extends over 16 amino acids. Germline-derived CDR1 and CDR2 are MNHEY and SMNVEV (reference sequence). This chain's CDR3 is CASSFLAGVPHYEQYF. In nucleotides, the CDR3 is TGTGCCAGCAGTTTCCTCGCAGGGGTCCCTCACTACGAGCAGTACTTC.

V and J are TRBV5-1 and TRBJ2-7, with D possibly being TRBD1 (6 bases). There are 14 residues in the CDR3. CDR1 SGHRS and CDR2 YFSETQ come from the germline V gene. The ends were cut back, 4 bases at V and 3 bases at J, with 14 bases in the middle. Here the CDR3 reads CASSVEGDNYEQYF. CDR3 sequence (DNA): TGCGCCAGCAGCGTAGAGGGGGACAACTACGAGCAGTACTTC.

The CDR3 loop is CASSVRGITGELFF. CDR3 DNA: TGTGCCAGCAGTGTAAGGGGGATCACCGGGGAGCTGTTTTTT. This chain joins TRBV6-1 and TRBJ2-2; D is perhaps TRBD1 (6 bases). CDR3 length: 14 amino acids. CDR1 and CDR2 (germline): MNHNS, SASEGT. Deletions cut 4 bases from V and 4 bases from J, with 10 bases between.

This chain joins TRBV27 and TRBJ1-4; 8 nucleotides line up with TRBD1. There are 15 residues in the CDR3. The V and J ends lost 5 bases and 5 bases, in that order; junction bases with no gene match: 7. CDR1 MNHEY and CDR2 SMNVEV come from the germline V gene (reference sequence). CDR3 in DNA: TGTGCCAGCAGTATAGACAGGGGACAGAATGAAAAACTGTTTTTT. This sequence encodes CASSIDRGQNEKLFF.

The gene calls are TRBV12-5 and TRBJ2-2, with TRBD2 matching 11 bases. The CDR3 spans 16 residues. Germline V lookup: CDR1 LGHNT, CDR2 FRNRAP. V lost 3 bases, J lost 5 bases, and 5 bases stayed unmatched. The CDR3: CASGFSSSGGTGELFF. The CDR3, as DNA: TGTGCTAGTGGTTTTAGTTCTAGCGGGGGGACCGGGGAGCTGTTTTTT.

This chain uses TRBV5-1 with TRBJ2-6, with D tentatively TRBD2 (6 bases). This CDR3 is 14 amino acids long. Per the germline V gene, CDR1 is SGHRS and CDR2 is YFSETQ. V was pared by 5 bases and J by 12 bases, with 18 bases between. CDR3 sequence (DNA): TGCGCCAGCAGATACGACGTTGGGGGAGGCGTCCTGACTTTC. This sequence encodes CASRYDVGGGVLTF.

V usage is TRBV6-4 and J usage is TRBJ2-3, with 9 bases fitting TRBD1. CDR1 and CDR2 from the germline V gene are MRHNA and SNTAGT. The CDR3 has 15 residues. Trimming cost V 7 bases and J 2 bases; bases outside gene matches: 7. DNA of the CDR3: TGTGCCAGCACGAAGGGACAGGGACCCACAGATACGCAGTATTTT. Translation gives CASTKGQGPTDTQYF.

The V and J genes are TRBV27 and TRBJ2-3, with 13 bases identical to TRBD2. Germline loops: CDR1 MNHEY, CDR2 SMNVEV (reference sequence). J gave up 4 bases and V 5 bases, and 21 bases lay outside the gene matches. This CDR3 spans 21 amino acids. The CDR3 DNA sequence: TGTGCCAGCAGTCCATCAAAATGGACTAGCGGGAGTGTCCAATCCCCAGATACGCAGTATTTT. Protein product: CASSPSKWTSGSVQSPDTQYF.

The chain recombines TRBV6-6 with TRBJ2-7; a possible D gene is TRBD2 (5 bases). This CDR3 region has 13 residues. Deletions cut 6 bases from V and 2 bases from J, with 11 bases between. Germline V gene data show CDR1 as MNHNY and CDR2 as SVGAGI (reference sequence). In DNA form, the CDR3 reads TGTGCCAGCAGGGACTGGAAGGCCTACGAGCAGTACTTC. Translation: CASRDWKAYEQYF.

This clone has more than one count but fewer than ten. This same CDR3 is encoded by further DNA sequences in the sample. The chain recombines TRBV29-1 with TRBJ1-1; TRBD1 aligns across 7 bases. The CDR3 consists of 13 residues. Per germline, CDR1 SQVTM and CDR2 ANQGSEA. The ends lost 6 bases at V and 0 bases at J; junction bases unmatched: 4. CDR3 nucleotides: TGCAGCGTGGACAGGAGCATGAACACTGAAGCTTTCTTT. It translates to CSVDRSMNTEAFF.

The chain has TRBV13 and TRBJ2-2; 11 nucleotides align to TRBD2. The germline gives CDR1 PRHDT, CDR2 FYEKMQ (reference sequence). The CDR3 length is 21 residues. With V trimmed by 2 bases and J by 5 bases, 19 bases remained unmatched. CDR3 protein: CASSLSLGGTSGLRWTGELFF. The CDR3 DNA is TGTGCCAGCAGCTTATCGTTAGGGGGGACTAGCGGACTCAGGTGGACCGGGGAGCTGTTTTTT.

V usage is TRBV11-3 and J usage is TRBJ1-1; 7 bases match TRBD1. J gave up 2 bases and V 6 bases, and 9 bases lay outside the gene matches. The CDR3 is 15 residues long. In germline, CDR1 is SGHNT, CDR2 YENEEA. The chain's CDR3 is CASRTETGFNTEAFF. In DNA, the CDR3 is TGTGCCAGCAGAACCGAGACAGGGTTTAACACTGAAGCTTTCTTT.

The chain uses TRBV30 and TRBJ2-5; a possible D gene is TRBD2 (7 bases). The CDR3 contains 13 residues. CDR1 and CDR2 from the germline V gene are GTSNPN and SVGIG (reference sequence). The V end was cut by 5 bases, the J end by 1 base, with 11 bases between. The CDR3 DNA follows: TGTGCCTGGGGGAGGGGGGTCCAAGAGACCCAGTACTTC. It translates to CAWGRGVQETQYF.

The chain recombines TRBV28 with TRBJ1-2; D uncertain. CDR1 is MDHEN, CDR2 SYDVKM, per germline. The CDR3 totals 15 residues. V lost 3 bases to trimming and J lost 5 bases, with 16 bases between them. The CDR3, as DNA: TGTGCCAGCAGTTTCATCCCGCCGGGTATATATGGCTACACCTTC. Its protein is CASSFIPPGIYGYTF.

This chain connects TRBV30 to TRBJ1-1; possible D gene TRBD1, 6 bases. Germline V gives CDR1 GTSNPN, CDR2 SVGIG (reference sequence). This CDR3 spans 17 amino acids. Trimming removed 2 bases from V and 5 bases from J, with 24 bases in between. The CDR3 sequence: CAWSNRVFGLGKTEAFF. The CDR3 DNA is TGTGCCTGGAGTAACAGGGTTTTCGGATTGGGGAAGACTGAAGCTTTCTTT.

This clone came up a few times. The rearrangement joins TRBV19 to TRBJ1-2; D is perhaps TRBD1 (5 bases). V dropped 4 bases and J dropped 7 bases, with 16 bases sitting between them. CDR1 and CDR2 (germline): LNHDA, SQIVND (reference sequence). The CDR3 loop spans 14 amino acids. The CDR3 sequence is CASSRGDSASGYTF. The DNA of the CDR3 is TGTGCCAGTAGTAGAGGGGACTCCGCGAGTGGCTACACCTTC.

This clone is a singleton in its sample. CDR3 DNA: TGTGCCAGCAGGATGTACAGCTACGAGCAGTACTTC. Translating it yields CASRMYSYEQYF. V and J are TRBV13 and TRBJ2-7; D is unresolved. The CDR3 sequence is 12 residues long. In germline, CDR1 is PRHDT, CDR2 FYEKMQ (reference sequence). Deletions cut 6 bases from V and 3 bases from J, with 9 bases between.

The chain joins TRBV7-9 to TRBJ2-1; D is unresolved. This CDR3 is 15 amino acids long. In germline, CDR1 is SEHNR, CDR2 FQNEAQ (reference sequence). V was shortened by 5 bases and J by 0 bases, with 11 bases between the two germline ends. The CDR3 sequence is CASSRRESSYNEQFF. The CDR3 region has the DNA TGTGCCAGCAGCCGGAGAGAAAGCTCCTACAATGAGCAGTTCTTC.

J is TRBJ2-7 and V is TRBV7-2; 8 positions agree with TRBD1. The CDR3 covers 14 residues. The germline CDR1 and CDR2 sequences are SGHTA and FQGNSA. With V trimmed by 5 bases and J by 3 bases, 6 bases remained unmatched. The CDR3, as DNA: TGTGCCAGCAGCGGGACAGGAGTCCGCTACGAGCAGTACTTC. Protein product: CASSGTGVRYEQYF.

This chain uses TRBV19 with TRBJ1-1; 9 nucleotides agree with TRBD1. J gave up 4 bases and V 4 bases, and 7 bases lay outside the gene matches. The germline V gene has CDR1 LNHDA and CDR2 SQIVND (reference sequence). There are 15 residues in the CDR3. In nucleotides, the CDR3 is TGTGCCAGTAGTACCATCGGACAGGGGAGCACTGAAGCTTTCTTT. Translating gives CASSTIGQGSTEAFF.

This chain uses TRBV21-1 with TRBJ2-7; TRBD2 is the table's D call and was not checked against the DNA. TRBV21-1 is deemed a pseudogene. This CDR3 contains 13 residues. The CDR3 DNA reads as TGTGCCAGCAGCTCTGATAGCTCCTACGAGCAGTACTTC. Encoded protein: CASSSDSSYEQYF.

The chain carries TRBV13 and TRBJ2-4, with 8 bases identical to TRBD2. The CDR3 runs to 15 residues. The germline V gene encodes CDR1 PRHDT and CDR2 FYEKMQ (reference sequence). The ends lost 5 bases at V and 12 bases at J; junction bases unmatched: 15. CDR3 protein: CASSAPGLGGADQYF. The CDR3 DNA reads TGTGCCAGCAGCGCCCCGGGACTAGGGGGTGCCGATCAGTACTTC.